One and the same sample provided the 17 T cell receptor beta chains below, sequenced in a study of cytomegalovirus exposure and HLA in healthy donors. Amplification used 60 Vbeta primers and 13 Jbeta primers. Sequencing used immunoSEQ multiplex PCR; TCRdb keeps in-frame clones, though not all of them. The sample comprises around 200,000 clones, 65% to 90% of which are singletons, and 1.3% to 1.5% rests with the top ten. The source material was PBMCs. The receptors derive from a girl aged 5 to 17 in good health and CMV-seronegative.

This chain uses TRBV21-1 with TRBJ1-2; the D call in the table, TRBD1, was not verified against the DNA. TRBV21-1 is reported as a pseudogene. The CDR3 runs 15 residues. The CDR3 protein is CASSKRYRQYYGYTF. The CDR3 DNA reads as TGTGCCAGCAGCAAACGTTACAGACAGTACTATGGCTACACCTTC.

This clone has a single count. The genes are TRBV7-8 and TRBJ2-1; D perhaps matches TRBD1 (6 bases). Looked up from germline, CDR1 is SGHVS and CDR2 is FQNEAQ. The CDR3 is made up of 13 amino acids. V lost 5 bases to trimming and J lost 7 bases, with 12 bases between them. CDR3 sequence: CASSAGARNEQFF. In DNA, the CDR3 is TGTGCCAGCAGCGCAGGGGCTAGGAATGAGCAGTTCTTC. The full variable domain, its missing parts supplied by reference TRBV7-8 and TRBJ2-1, is GAGVSQSPRYKVAKRGQDVALRCDPISGHVSLFWYQQALGQGPEFLTYFQNEAQLDKSGLPSDRFFAERPEGSVSTLKIQRTQQEDSAVYLCASSAGARNEQFFGPGTRLTVL.

V and J are TRBV30 and TRBJ1-5; D is possibly TRBD1 (5 bases). V was pared by 5 bases and J by 1 base, with 12 bases between. The germline V gene encodes CDR1 GTSNPN and CDR2 SVGIG (reference sequence). The length of the CDR3 is 14 residues. CDR3 bases: TGTGCCTGGGCTCAGGGAATGAGCAATCAGCCCCAGCATTTT. It translates to CAWAQGMSNQPQHF.

The chain recombines TRBV5-4 with TRBJ1-6; D perhaps matches TRBD1 (6 bases). The CDR3 extends over 17 amino acids. The germline V and J ends were trimmed by 0 bases and 7 bases, with 17 bases remaining between them. From germline, CDR1 is SGHNT and CDR2 YYREEE (reference sequence). The CDR3 is CASSLAGHTSQNSPLHF. CDR3 nucleotides: TGTGCCAGCAGCTTGGCGGGACACACTTCTCAAAATTCACCCCTCCACTTT.

V and J are TRBV27 and TRBJ2-7; D not resolved. CDR1 MNHEY and CDR2 SMNVEV come from the germline V gene (reference sequence). V gave up 6 bases and J gave up 0 bases, with 12 bases separating them. The CDR3 covers 14 residues. CDR3 amino acids: CASSYSQSSYEQYF. DNA of the CDR3: TGTGCCAGCAGCTACAGCCAGAGCTCCTACGAGCAGTACTTC.

The rearrangement uses TRBV9 and TRBJ2-5, with D perhaps TRBD2 (6 bases). The CDR3 length is 13 residues. Trimming left V 4 bases short and J 2 bases short, with 9 bases between. Per germline, CDR1 SGDLS and CDR2 YYNGEE. As DNA, the CDR3 is TGTGCCAGCAGCTCGGGACTGCAAGAGACCCAGTACTTC. Translating gives CASSSGLQETQYF.

This chain connects TRBV18 to TRBJ1-4; D possibly corresponds to TRBD1 (5 bases). CDR1 KGHSH and CDR2 LQKENI come from the germline V gene. This CDR3 contains 16 residues. Trimming took off 4 bases at V and 3 bases at J, with 15 bases between the two ends. The CDR3 DNA reads as TGTGCCAGCTCACAACCATCCGACAGATCTAATGAAAAACTGTTTTTT. Its protein is CASSQPSDRSNEKLFF.

This chain joins TRBV28 and TRBJ1-1; D may be TRBD1 (5 bases). The CDR3 has 15 residues. Trimming cost V 1 base and J 0 bases, with 9 bases left between them. Germline values: CDR1 MDHEN, CDR2 SYDVKM. CDR3 region: CASSLSTGMNTEAFF. The DNA for the CDR3 is TGTGCCAGCAGTTTATCCACAGGCATGAACACTGAAGCTTTCTTT.

The V call is TRBV5-1, the J call TRBJ2-1; tentatively, D is TRBD2 (6 bases). In germline, CDR1 is SGHRS, CDR2 YFSETQ. The V gene lost 0 bases and the J gene lost 1 base, with 11 bases spanning the gap. This CDR3 contains 16 residues. This CDR3 reads CASSLGAGKSYNEQFF. Written as DNA, the CDR3 is TGCGCCAGCAGCTTGGGTGCGGGGAAATCCTACAATGAGCAGTTCTTC.

CDR3 nucleotides: TGTGCCAGCAGTTTATCAGCTGGTAGCAATCAGCCCCAGCATTTT. It is translated as CASSLSAGSNQPQHF. The chain joins TRBV27 to TRBJ1-5; no definite D call. This CDR3 has 15 residues. The V gene's germline CDR1 is MNHEY and CDR2 SMNVEV (reference sequence). Trimming pared 0 bases from V and 0 bases from J, leaving 6 bases between.

V and J are TRBV5-1 and TRBJ1-1; D is undetermined. Germline CDR1 reads SGHRS; CDR2 reads YFSETQ. CDR3 size: 11 residues. V shed 4 bases and J shed 2 bases, with 3 bases lying between them. CDR3: CASSTNTEAFF. CDR3 in DNA: TGCGCCAGCAGCACTAACACTGAAGCTTTCTTT.

As concerns this clone: The junction departs from germline at one end; a sequencing error may be responsible. This chain's CDR3 is CASSFPQGSSNQPRHF. In nucleotides, the CDR3 is TGTGCCAGCAGCTTCCCTCAGGGGAGTAGCAATCAGCCCCGGCATTTT. The V and J genes are TRBV6-6 and TRBJ1-5; a possible D gene is TRBD1 (6 bases). This CDR3 comprises 16 residues. CDR1 is MNHNY, CDR2 SVGAGI, per germline (reference sequence).

The chain has TRBV7-3 and TRBJ2-6; D remains unclear. The V gene lost 1 base and the J gene lost 2 bases, with 6 bases spanning the gap. Germline loops: CDR1 SGHTA, CDR2 FQGTGA. This CDR3 region has 15 residues. The CDR3 coding sequence is TGTGCCAGCAGCTTAATCGTCGCTGGGGCCAACGTCCTGACTTTC. Protein: CASSLIVAGANVLTF. The variable domain in full, with the rest retrieved from reference TRBV7-3 and TRBJ2-6, is GAGVSQTPSNKVTEKGKYVELRCDPISGHTALYWYRQSLGQGPEFLIYFQGTGAADDSGLPNDRFFAVRPEGSVSTLKIQRTERGDSAVYLCASSLIVAGANVLTFGAGSRLTVL.

This clone was seen more than once but under ten times. This chain links TRBV4-1 with TRBJ2-7, with 8 bases matching TRBD1. After removal of 3 bases from V and 1 base from J, the junction contained 5 bases not matched to a gene. The CDR3 is 15 residues long. Per the germline V gene, CDR1 is MGHRA and CDR2 is YSYEKL. CDR3 sequence: CASSQPRTGSYEQYF. The DNA for the CDR3 is TGCGCCAGCAGCCAGCCTCGGACAGGGTCCTACGAGCAGTACTTC.

The chain links TRBV12-5 to TRBJ2-1, with D maybe TRBD2 (6 bases). This CDR3 has 13 amino acids. Trimming shortened V by 10 bases and J by 8 bases, and 18 bases separated the two germline ends. The germline CDR1 and CDR2 sequences are LGHNT and FRNRAP. The CDR3: CATAPEGPYEQFF. The CDR3 nucleotides read TGTGCTACAGCTCCGGAGGGCCCTTATGAGCAGTTCTTC.

The chain combines TRBV15 with TRBJ2-1, with a tentative D call TRBD2 (5 bases). In germline, CDR1 is LNHNV, CDR2 YYDKDF (reference sequence). Trimming stripped 8 bases from V and 5 bases from J, with 13 bases between. This CDR3 has 13 residues. The CDR3 coding sequence is TGTGCCACCTCAAGGCGGGCGAACAATGAGCAGTTCTTC. Its translation: CATSRRANNEQFF.

The gene calls are TRBV15 and TRBJ1-2; D might be TRBD1 (5 bases). The germline CDR1 and CDR2 sequences are LNHNV and YYDKDF (reference sequence). This CDR3 contains 15 residues. V was cut by 1 base and J by 8 bases, with 17 bases left in between. The CDR3 loop is CATSRGQQPLEGYTF. The CDR3 DNA reads TGTGCCACCAGCAGAGGACAGCAACCTTTGGAGGGCTACACCTTC.